A selection of T cell receptor beta chains follows, all from one sample in a study of T cell repertoires in cytomegalovirus infection. TCRdb passed the reads through MiXCR, listing each CDR3 protein once. The repertoire has roughly 730,000 distinct CDR3 sequences, 30% to 40% of them found once; the top ten carry 15% to 20%. For these TCRs, the target antigens are not known. The sequencing used cultured PBMCs, collected from culture after CMV antigen stimulation. The receptors come from a human donor in good health (CMV status not recorded). Some clones in this sample may be carry-over from other donors' samples. Both conserved end residues are part of each CDR3. Each record gives: clone size, V gene, J gene, D gene, CDR3 DNA, CDR3 protein. A D gene is named only where the DNA matches it firmly. Clone size appears in some rows only: once, few, many, or a class for an expanded clone.

>NA|TRBV7-9|TRBJ1-2|TRBD1
TGTGCCAGCAGCCCAATCCCGACAGGGAACTATGGCTACACCTTC
CASSPIPTGNYGYTF
>NA|TRBV7-6|TRBJ1-6|NA
TGTGCCAGCAGATCGACCCCAGGGGAGCCCCTCCACTTT
CASRSTPGEPLHF
>few|TRBV19|TRBJ2-1|NA
TGTGCCAGTAGTATTCATTGGGGCAGCTCCTACAATGAGCAGTTCTTC
CASSIHWGSSYNEQFF
>few|TRBV25-1|TRBJ1-5|NA
TGTGCCAGCAGTGAAGGACTTAATGGCAATCAGCCCCAGCATTTT
CASSEGLNGNQPQHF
>NA|TRBV20-1|TRBJ1-6|NA
TGCAGTGGGGACACTCCAGGGAGTTCACCCCTCCACTTT
CSGDTPGSSPLHF
>few|TRBV4-3|TRBJ2-5|NA
TGCGCCAGCAGCCAAGGCCAAGGGCGGGGTCAAGAGACCCAGTACTTC
CASSQGQGRGQETQYF
>NA|TRBV4-2|TRBJ2-5|NA
TGTGCCAGCAGCCAACGGACAAGCCAAGAGACCCAGTACTTC
CASSQRTSQETQYF
>few|TRBV12-5|TRBJ2-4|TRBD1
TGTGCTAGTGGATCCCGCAGGGGGCCGGAAAACATTCAGTACTTC
CASGSRRGPENIQYF
>NA|TRBV12-3/TRBV12-4|TRBJ2-3|NA
TGTGCCAGCAGCCAAGGAACCACCACAGATACGCAGTATTTT
CASSQGTTTDTQYF
>NA|TRBV5-6|TRBJ2-2|NA
TGTGCCAGCAGCTGGACGAACACCGGGGAGCTGTTTTTT
CASSWTNTGELFF
>once|TRBV7-4|TRBJ2-1|TRBD2
TGTGCCAGCAGCTTACTCTCCAGCGGGATCTACAATGAGCAGTTCTTC
CASSLLSSGIYNEQFF
>NA|TRBV2|TRBJ1-2|NA
TGTGCCAGCATGGGGCCCCTCACCTTC
CASMGPLTF
>NA|TRBV20-1|TRBJ2-7|NA
TGCAGTGCTAGAGGGCCCGCCGGAATAAAATACGAGCAGTACTTC
CSARGPAGIKYEQYF
>NA|TRBV6-6|TRBJ1-5|NA
TGTGCCAGCAGTAGACCGATCGGCAGGGTACTGAAAGAGCCCCAGCATTTT
CASSRPIGRVLKEPQHF
>few|TRBV20-1|TRBJ2-1|TRBD1
TGCAGTGCTCTAAAGATAGGGGGCAATAATGAGCAGTTCTTC
CSALKIGGNNEQFF
>NA|TRBV10-3|TRBJ2-5|TRBD2
TGTGCCATCAGCCAGAGCGGGGTTCAAGAGACCCAGTACTTC
CAISQSGVQETQYF
>NA|TRBV28|TRBJ2-2|NA
TGTGCCAGCAGTTACTTCGGGAACACCGGGGAGCTGTTTTTT
CASSYFGNTGELFF
>few|TRBV28|TRBJ2-6|TRBD1
TGTGCCAGCAGTCCTGGACAGGGGGGGTCTGGGGCCAACGTCCTGACTTTC
CASSPGQGGSGANVLTF
>many|TRBV7-2|TRBJ2-3|TRBD2
TGTGCCAGCAGGTTAGCGGGGCAGCGCACAGATACGCAGTATTTT
CASRLAGQRTDTQYF
>NA|TRBV20-1|TRBJ2-7|TRBD1
TGCAGTGCTAGTGAGACAGGGGCAGCCTACGAGCAGTACTTC
CSASETGAAYEQYF
>NA|TRBV20-1|TRBJ2-5|NA
TGCAGTGCTAGAGATCCTGAGGGAGGGACCCAGTACTTC
CSARDPEGGTQYF
>few|TRBV11-2|TRBJ1-3|NA
TGTGCCAGCAGCGAGCGGGACCTAGGAAACACCATATATTTT
CASSERDLGNTIYF
>few|TRBV7-2|TRBJ1-2|NA
TGTGCCAGCTCCCGGGTCGCCGGTGGCTACACCTTC
CASSRVAGGYTF
>few|TRBV7-2|TRBJ2-3|TRBD2
TGTGCCAGCAGCTCGGAGACTAGCCCCACGCAGTATTTT
CASSSETSPTQYF
>many|TRBV11-1|TRBJ2-7|TRBD2
TGTGCCAGCAGGACCGGGACTAGCGGGAGAGTTTCCCGCGGCTACGAGCAGTACTTC
CASRTGTSGRVSRGYEQYF
>NA|TRBV7-8|TRBJ2-1|NA
TGTGCCAGCAGCTTAGTCGGTCGGAATGAGCAGTTCTTC
CASSLVGRNEQFF
>NA|TRBV20-1|TRBJ2-3|TRBD1
TGCAGTGCTAGAGTCACAGGGGTTATCTACACAGATACGCAGTATTTT
CSARVTGVIYTDTQYF
>NA|TRBV6-8|TRBJ2-1|NA
TGTGCCAGCAGTTACGAGGGGGGCTCGAATGAGCAGTTCTTC
CASSYEGGSNEQFF
>NA|TRBV6-6|TRBJ1-1|NA
TGTGCCAGTATCCAGTGGGGTCATAGCGGCACTGAAGCTTTCTTT
CASIQWGHSGTEAFF
>few|TRBV2|TRBJ2-7|NA
TGTGCCGGAGGAGACAGGCTCTACGAGCAGTACTTC
CAGGDRLYEQYF
>many|TRBV7-8|TRBJ1-4|NA
TGTGCCAGCAGCTTAGACAGAGCAACTAATGAAAAACTGTTTTTT
CASSLDRATNEKLFF
>few|TRBV24-1|TRBJ1-5|NA
TGTGCCACCAGTGATTTGGTGCCCCAGCATTTT
CATSDLVPQHF
>NA|TRBV6-2/TRBV6-3|TRBJ2-7|NA
TGTGCCAGCAGTTACCTGACTCGTTCCTACGAGCAGTACTTC
CASSYLTRSYEQYF
>NA|TRBV7-6|TRBJ1-5|NA
TGTGCCAGCAGCGAGGGGTGGGGTCAGCCCCAGCATTTT
CASSEGWGQPQHF
>NA|TRBV28|TRBJ2-2|TRBD1
TGTGCCAGCAGCCACAGGGGTGTGGAGCTGTTTTTT
CASSHRGVELFF
>once|TRBV20-1|TRBJ2-3|TRBD2
TGCAGTGCTAGAAGAGGGCTAGCGGGGCAGAATACGCAGTATTTT
CSARRGLAGQNTQYF
>many|TRBV7-2|TRBJ2-5|NA
TGTGCCAGCAGCTTCGGGGGAGTACAAGAGACCCAGTACTTC
CASSFGGVQETQYF
>NA|TRBV6-8|TRBJ1-1|TRBD1
TGTGCCAGCAGTGCTCTGGGACAGGGGGACACTGAAGCTTTCTTT
CASSALGQGDTEAFF
>NA|TRBV19|TRBJ2-2|TRBD1
TGTGCCAGTAAAGGGGGGACAGGGGGCACCGGGGAGCTGTTTTTT
CASKGGTGGTGELFF
>few|TRBV5-4|TRBJ2-1|NA
TGTGCCAGCAGCTTGCGGGACGGGGGCCATGAGCAGTTCTTC
CASSLRDGGHEQFF
>NA|TRBV12-3/TRBV12-4|TRBJ2-1|NA
TGTGCCAGCAGTTTTGGCCCTAAACTTTACAATGAGCAGTTCTTC
CASSFGPKLYNEQFF
>NA|TRBV28|TRBJ1-6|NA
TGTGCCAGCAGCCCCCTGCAGGGCATACGTTATAATTCACCCCTCCACTTT
CASSPLQGIRYNSPLHF
>NA|TRBV19|TRBJ1-5|NA
TGTGCCAGTACTTACTCCGTCGGGAGCAATCAGCCCCAGCATTTT
CASTYSVGSNQPQHF
>few|TRBV7-2|TRBJ1-2|NA
TGTGCCAGCAGCTTAAACAGGGCCAACTATGGCTACACCTTC
CASSLNRANYGYTF
>few|TRBV7-2|TRBJ1-5|NA
TGTGCCAGCAGCCTCCAGGATAGCAATCAGCCCCAGCATTTT
CASSLQDSNQPQHF
>few|TRBV6-2/TRBV6-3|TRBJ2-2|TRBD1
TGTGCCAGCAGTTATAAGAGGGGGCCGACCGCGAACACCGGGGAGCTGTTTTTT
CASSYKRGPTANTGELFF
>NA|TRBV2|TRBJ2-1|NA
TGTGCCAGCGGCGGGGTAGCTTTAGGGGAGCAGTTCTTC
CASGGVALGEQFF
>NA|TRBV12-3/TRBV12-4|TRBJ2-7|NA
TGTGCCAGCAGTTTTGAAGCCTACGAGCAGTACTTC
CASSFEAYEQYF
>few|TRBV9|TRBJ1-2|NA
TGTGCCAGCGGGTACAACTATGGCTACACCTTC
CASGYNYGYTF
>NA|TRBV19|TRBJ1-4|TRBD1
TGTGCCAGCGCCGGGACAGGGACTGCAACTAATGAAAAACTGTTTTTT
CASAGTGTATNEKLFF
>NA|TRBV10-3|TRBJ2-4|TRBD2
TGTGCCACGTCCGGGACTAGCGGGGGAAACATTCAGTACTTC
CATSGTSGGNIQYF
>NA|TRBV20-1|TRBJ1-2|TRBD1
TGCAGTGCTAGCCCCAGGGACAGCTATGGCTACACCTTC
CSASPRDSYGYTF
>few|TRBV19|TRBJ1-6|TRBD1
TGTGCCAGTAGGCGACAGGGGGCCGACAATTCACCCCTCCACTTT
CASRRQGADNSPLHF
>many|TRBV7-2|TRBJ1-1|TRBD1
TGTGCCAGCAGGGCGACAGGGGGGAACACTGAAGCTTTCTTT
CASRATGGNTEAFF
>NA|TRBV14|TRBJ2-1|TRBD2
TGTGCCAGCAGCCCCAGACTAGCGTCTTACAATGAGCAGTTCTTC
CASSPRLASYNEQFF
>NA|TRBV11-2|TRBJ1-1|NA
TGTGCCAGCAGCCATCGGGGAGGGTGGACTTTCTTT
CASSHRGGWTFF
>few|TRBV10-3|TRBJ2-3|NA
TGTGCCATCAGGGACGGCGGTCAAGATACGCAGTATTTT
CAIRDGGQDTQYF
>NA|TRBV20-1|TRBJ2-5|NA
TGCAGTGCTAGCCGCCCCGCCAGGATAGTGACCCAGTACTTC
CSASRPARIVTQYF
>few|TRBV6-1|TRBJ2-3|NA
TGTGCCAGCAGGAGGTCCGATGCGGGAAATACGCAGTATTTT
CASRRSDAGNTQYF
>NA|TRBV19|TRBJ2-1|TRBD2
TGTGCCCGTAGTCGTGGTGGCGGGAGTTACAATGAGCAGTTCTTC
CARSRGGGSYNEQFF